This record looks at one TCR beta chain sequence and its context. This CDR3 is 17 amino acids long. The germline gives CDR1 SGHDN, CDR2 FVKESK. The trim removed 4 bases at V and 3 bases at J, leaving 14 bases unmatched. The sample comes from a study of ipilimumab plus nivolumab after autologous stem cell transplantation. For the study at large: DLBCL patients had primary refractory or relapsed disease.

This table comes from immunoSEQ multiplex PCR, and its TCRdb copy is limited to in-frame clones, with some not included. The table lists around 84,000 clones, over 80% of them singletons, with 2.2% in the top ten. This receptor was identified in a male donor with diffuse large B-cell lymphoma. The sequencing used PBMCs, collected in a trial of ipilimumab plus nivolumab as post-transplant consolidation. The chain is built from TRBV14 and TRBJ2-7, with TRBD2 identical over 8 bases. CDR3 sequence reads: CASSRRAGLGGSYEQYF. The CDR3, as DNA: TGTGCCAGCAGCCGACGCGCGGGACTAGGCGGTAGCTACGAGCAGTACTTC.